This record concerns one TCR beta chain sequence. Its antigen is still unknown. Sequenced by immunoSEQ multiplex PCR; TCRdb stores in-frame clones only, minus some. Among more than 150,000 clones, around 93% were seen once, and the ten largest hold around 0.067%. These data originate in a study of shared clonotypes between healthy human individuals. Looking at the study overall: Participating donors consisted of two women and a few men aged 18 to 49. CD8 memory received one plate per donor, CD8 naive two, CD4 memory three and CD4 naive three.

CDR1 and CDR2 from the germline V gene are MDHEN and SYDVKM. V was shortened by 5 bases and J by 4 bases, with 20 bases between the two germline ends. This CDR3 contains 16 residues. Study findings and constraints: In this cohort, only blood was sampled, and tissue repertoires likely differ.

J is TRBJ1-1 and V is TRBV28; D is perhaps TRBD1 (6 bases). This clonotype originated in a woman in her twenties or thirties in good health. Sequencing used naive CD4+ T cells sorted from blood. Described subset: CD45RA+ positively selected. CDR3 coding DNA: TGTGCCAGCAGTCACTACCTACAGGGACGTCGCACTGAAGCTTTCTTT. This gives the protein CASSHYLQGRRTEAFF.